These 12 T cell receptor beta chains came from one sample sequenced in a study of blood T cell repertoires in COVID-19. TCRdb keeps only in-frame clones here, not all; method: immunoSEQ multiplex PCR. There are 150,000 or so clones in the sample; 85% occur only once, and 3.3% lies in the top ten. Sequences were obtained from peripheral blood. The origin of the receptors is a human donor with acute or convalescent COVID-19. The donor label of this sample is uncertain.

CDR3 protein: CASSTGGGETQYF. Written as DNA, the CDR3 is TGTGCCAGCTCAACGGGCGGGGGGGAGACCCAGTACTTC. V gene TRBV25-1 combines with J gene TRBJ2-5, with 8 bases identical to TRBD2. The junction had 7 bases not matched to a gene; V was cut back by 8 bases and J by 5 bases. Germline loops: CDR1 MGHDK, CDR2 SYGVNS. This CDR3 spans 13 amino acids.

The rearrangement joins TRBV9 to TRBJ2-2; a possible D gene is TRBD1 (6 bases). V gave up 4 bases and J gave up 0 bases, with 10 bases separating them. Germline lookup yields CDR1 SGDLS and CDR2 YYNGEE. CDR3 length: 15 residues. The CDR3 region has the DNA TGTGCCAGCAGCCCGGGACACGCGAACACCGGGGAGCTGTTTTTT. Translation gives CASSPGHANTGELFF.

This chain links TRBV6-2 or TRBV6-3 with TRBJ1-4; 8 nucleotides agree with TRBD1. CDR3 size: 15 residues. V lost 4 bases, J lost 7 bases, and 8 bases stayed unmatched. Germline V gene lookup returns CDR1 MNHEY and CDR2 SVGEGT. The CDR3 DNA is TGTGCCAGCAGTTCCCTCGGACAGGGCCTTGAAAAACTGTTTTTT. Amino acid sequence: CASSSLGQGLEKLFF.

This CDR3 reads CASGQGRVQPQHF. The DNA for the CDR3 is TGTGCCAGCGGACAGGGGCGCGTTCAGCCCCAGCATTTT. The chain recombines TRBV6-5 with TRBJ1-5; 9 positions match TRBD1. CDR1 MNHEY and CDR2 SVGAGI come from the germline V gene. J gave up 6 bases and V 8 bases, and 5 bases lay outside the gene matches. This CDR3 has 13 residues.

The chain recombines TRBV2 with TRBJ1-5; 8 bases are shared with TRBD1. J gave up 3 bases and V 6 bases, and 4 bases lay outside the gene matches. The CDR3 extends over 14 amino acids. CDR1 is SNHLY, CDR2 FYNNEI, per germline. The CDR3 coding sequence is TGTGCCAGCAGAGGGACAGGCGACAATCAGCCCCAGCATTTT. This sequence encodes CASRGTGDNQPQHF.

CDR3 sequence: CASTSEGGRLYGYTF. CDR3 nucleotides: TGTGCCAGCACTTCTGAGGGGGGGCGCCTCTATGGCTACACCTTC. This chain uses TRBV7-2 with TRBJ1-2; a weak D match, TRBD1 (6 bases). The V gene lost 7 bases and the J gene lost 4 bases, with 19 bases spanning the gap. The CDR3 totals 15 residues. Germline-derived CDR1 and CDR2 are SGHTA and FQGNSA.

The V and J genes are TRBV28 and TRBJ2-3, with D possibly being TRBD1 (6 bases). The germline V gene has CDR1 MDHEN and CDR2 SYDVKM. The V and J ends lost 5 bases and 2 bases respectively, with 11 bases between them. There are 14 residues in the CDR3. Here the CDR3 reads CASSPRQVTDTQYF. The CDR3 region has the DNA TGTGCCAGCAGTCCCCGACAGGTCACAGATACGCAGTATTTT.

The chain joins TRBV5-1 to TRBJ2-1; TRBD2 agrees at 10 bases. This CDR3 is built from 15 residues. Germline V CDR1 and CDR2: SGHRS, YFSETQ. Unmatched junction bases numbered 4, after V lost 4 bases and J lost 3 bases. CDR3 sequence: CASSEAGGNYNEQFF. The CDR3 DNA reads TGCGCCAGCAGCGAAGCGGGGGGGAACTACAATGAGCAGTTCTTC. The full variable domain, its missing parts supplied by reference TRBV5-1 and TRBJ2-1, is KAGVTQTPRYLIKTRGQQVTLSCSPISGHRSVSWYQQTPGQGLQFLFEYFSETQRNKGNFPGRFSGRQFSNSRSEMNVSTLELGDSALYLCASSEAGGNYNEQFFGPGTRLTVL.

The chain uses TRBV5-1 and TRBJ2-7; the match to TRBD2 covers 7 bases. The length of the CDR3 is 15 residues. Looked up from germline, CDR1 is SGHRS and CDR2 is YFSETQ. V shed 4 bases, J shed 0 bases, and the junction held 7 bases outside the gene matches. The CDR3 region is CASSRGGTTSYEQYF. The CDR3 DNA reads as TGCGCCAGCAGCCGGGGCGGGACTACCTCCTACGAGCAGTACTTC.

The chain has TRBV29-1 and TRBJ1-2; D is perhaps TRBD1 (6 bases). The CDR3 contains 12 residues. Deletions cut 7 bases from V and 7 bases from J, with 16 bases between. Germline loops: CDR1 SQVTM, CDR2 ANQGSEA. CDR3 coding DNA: TGCAGCGCCGTCGGGGGGCTCGTTGGCTACACCTTC. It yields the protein CSAVGGLVGYTF.

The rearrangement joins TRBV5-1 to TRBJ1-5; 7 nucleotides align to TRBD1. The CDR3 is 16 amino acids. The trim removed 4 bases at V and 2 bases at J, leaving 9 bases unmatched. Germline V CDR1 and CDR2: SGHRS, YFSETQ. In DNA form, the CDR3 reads TGCGCCAGCAGCAAGACAGGGTCGGGAGGCAATCAGCCCCAGCATTTT. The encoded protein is CASSKTGSGGNQPQHF.

CDR3 residues: CASSQVPQGIMNTEAFF. The CDR3 nucleotides are TGTGCCAGCAGCCAAGTCCCACAGGGGATCATGAACACTGAAGCTTTCTTT. This rearrangement joins TRBV3-1 (or the pseudogene TRBV3-2) to TRBJ1-1, with TRBD1 matching over 7 bases. CDR1 is LGHDT, CDR2 YNNKEL, per germline (reference sequence). This CDR3 contains 17 residues. J lost 0 bases, V lost 1 base, and 8 bases had no gene match.